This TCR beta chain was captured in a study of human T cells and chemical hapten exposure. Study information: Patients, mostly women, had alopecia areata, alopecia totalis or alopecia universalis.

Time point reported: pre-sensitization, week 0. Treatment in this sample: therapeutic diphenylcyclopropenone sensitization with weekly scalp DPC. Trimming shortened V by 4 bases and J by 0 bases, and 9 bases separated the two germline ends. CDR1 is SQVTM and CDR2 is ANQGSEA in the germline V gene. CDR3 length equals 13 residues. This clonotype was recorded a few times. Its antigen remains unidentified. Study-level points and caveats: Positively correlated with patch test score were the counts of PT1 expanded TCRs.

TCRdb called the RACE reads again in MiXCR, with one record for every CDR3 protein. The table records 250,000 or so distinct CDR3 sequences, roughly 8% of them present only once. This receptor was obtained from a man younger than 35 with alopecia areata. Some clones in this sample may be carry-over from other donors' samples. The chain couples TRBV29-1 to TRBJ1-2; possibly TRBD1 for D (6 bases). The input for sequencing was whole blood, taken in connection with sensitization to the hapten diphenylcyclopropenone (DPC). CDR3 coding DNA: TGCAGCGTTGCTCGACAGGCTAACTATGGCTACACCTTC. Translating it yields CSVARQANYGYTF.